This T cell receptor (beta chain) was recovered during a study of T-cell memory formation after mild COVID-19. This clonotype was detected a few times. The antigen is unknown. TCRalpha and TCRbeta libraries used 5'RACE with constant-segment primers and UMIs. TCRdb ran MiXCR on the 5' RACE reads and lists one entry per CDR3 protein. The sample lists approximately 270,000 distinct CDR3 sequences; 15% to 20% were seen once. V gave up 0 bases and J gave up 0 bases, with 12 bases separating them. The length of the CDR3 is 16 residues. Germline CDR1 reads LGHNA; CDR2 reads YSLEER. Whole-study findings and limits: Some SARS-CoV-2-responding clones were already detected in memory before infection. The second-wave clones peaking on day 37 were not confirmed as SARS-CoV-2-specific.

The source material was PBMCs or a T cell subset sorted from them (not recorded which). The chain joins TRBV4-3 to TRBJ2-7; D is ambiguous. This TCR derives from a man younger than 30 who had mild COVID-19 (a few samples of this study predate the infection). Cell type and time point are not known. For the CDR3, the DNA is TGCGCCAGCAGCCAAGATCGTGGGGTACCCTCCTACGAGCAGTACTTC. Translation: CASSQDRGVPSYEQYF.